This T cell receptor (beta chain) was sequenced for a study of blood T cell repertoires in COVID-19. Generated by immunoSEQ multiplex PCR, the TCRdb table keeps only in-frame clones and is missing some. The repertoire holds under 300,000 clones, roughly four fifths seen once, with 1.9% in the top ten. CDR3 length equals 14 residues. From germline, CDR1 is SNHLY and CDR2 FYNNEI. The J segment lost 4 bases and the V segment lost 7 bases, leaving 8 bases of the junction unmatched. The source is a man under 40 who had recovered from COVID-19. The gene calls are TRBV2 and TRBJ2-3; 7 bases map to TRBD1. Sequences were obtained from peripheral blood. For the CDR3, the DNA is TGTGCCAGCACCCCACCCACAGGGGCAGATACGCAGTATTTT. Translation gives CASTPPTGADTQYF.